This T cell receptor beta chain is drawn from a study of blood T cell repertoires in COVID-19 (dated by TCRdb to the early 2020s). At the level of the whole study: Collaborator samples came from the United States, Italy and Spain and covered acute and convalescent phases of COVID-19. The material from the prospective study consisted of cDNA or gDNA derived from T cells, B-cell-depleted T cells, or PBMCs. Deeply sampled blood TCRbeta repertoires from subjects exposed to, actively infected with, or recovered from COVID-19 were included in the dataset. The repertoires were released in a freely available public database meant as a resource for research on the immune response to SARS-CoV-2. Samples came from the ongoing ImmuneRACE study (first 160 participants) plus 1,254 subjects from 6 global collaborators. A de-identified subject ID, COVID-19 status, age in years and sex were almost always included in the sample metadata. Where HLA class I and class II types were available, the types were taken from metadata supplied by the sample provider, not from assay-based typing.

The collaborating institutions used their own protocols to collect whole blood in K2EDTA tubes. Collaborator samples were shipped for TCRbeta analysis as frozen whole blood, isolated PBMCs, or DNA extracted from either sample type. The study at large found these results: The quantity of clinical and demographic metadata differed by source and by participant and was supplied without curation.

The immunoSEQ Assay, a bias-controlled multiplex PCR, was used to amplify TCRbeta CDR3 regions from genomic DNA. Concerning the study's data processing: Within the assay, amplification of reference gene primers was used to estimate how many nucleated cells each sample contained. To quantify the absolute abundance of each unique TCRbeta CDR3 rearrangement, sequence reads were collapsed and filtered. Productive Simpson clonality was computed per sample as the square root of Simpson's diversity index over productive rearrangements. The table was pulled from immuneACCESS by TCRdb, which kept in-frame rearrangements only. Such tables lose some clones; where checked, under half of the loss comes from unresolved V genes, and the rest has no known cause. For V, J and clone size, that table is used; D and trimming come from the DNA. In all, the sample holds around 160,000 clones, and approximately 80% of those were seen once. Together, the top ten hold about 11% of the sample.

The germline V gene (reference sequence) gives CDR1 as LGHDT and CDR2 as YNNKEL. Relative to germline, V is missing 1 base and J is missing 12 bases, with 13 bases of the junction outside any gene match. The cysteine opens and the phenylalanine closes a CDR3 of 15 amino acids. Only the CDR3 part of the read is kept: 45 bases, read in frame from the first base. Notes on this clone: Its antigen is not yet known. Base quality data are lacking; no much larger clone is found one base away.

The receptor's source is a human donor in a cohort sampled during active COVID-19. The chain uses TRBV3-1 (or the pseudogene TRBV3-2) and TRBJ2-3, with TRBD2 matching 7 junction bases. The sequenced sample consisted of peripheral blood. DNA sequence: TGTGCCAGCAGCCAAGGGGGGTCGGCGGGAGTGTCCCAGTATTTT. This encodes CASSQGGSAGVSQYF.